These 5 T cell receptor beta chains were sequenced from one sample in a study of cytomegalovirus exposure and HLA in healthy donors. 60 Vbeta and 13 Jbeta primers were used in PCR. Clones were sequenced by immunoSEQ multiplex PCR, and TCRdb holds only the in-frame ones, with some missing. The sample shows 70,000 to 80,000 clones, around 82% of them seen only once. Material: PBMCs. These receptor sequences come from a man aged 18-30 years in good health and CMV-seronegative.

The chain joins TRBV5-1 to TRBJ2-2; tentatively, D is TRBD2 (7 bases). This CDR3 contains 15 residues. The germline gives CDR1 SGHRS, CDR2 YFSETQ. V dropped 2 bases and J dropped 5 bases, with 13 bases sitting between them. CDR3 nucleotides: TGCGCCAGCAGCTTCCTGGCGGGGGCAACCGGGGAGCTGTTTTTT. It codes for CASSFLAGATGELFF.

V and J are TRBV21-1 and TRBJ1-1; TRBD1, the D gene given by the table, was not confirmed from the DNA. TRBV21-1 is a listed pseudogene. This CDR3 region has 14 residues. CDR3 loop: CASSSLPGQGRAFF. In DNA, the CDR3 is TGTGCCAGCAGCAGCTTACCGGGACAGGGACGAGCTTTCTTT.

This clone was seen once. This chain links TRBV5-1 with TRBJ2-7, with D perhaps matching TRBD2 (5 bases). The germline gives CDR1 SGHRS, CDR2 YFSETQ. V was trimmed by 1 base and J by 9 bases, leaving 11 bases between them. The length of the CDR3 is 12 residues. The CDR3 is CASSLPLSGQYF. The CDR3, as DNA: TGCGCCAGCAGCTTGCCTTTAAGCGGGCAGTACTTC.

This sequence joins TRBV7-9 and TRBJ1-2; D is possibly TRBD1 (6 bases). The V end lost 8 bases, the J end lost 8 bases, and 15 bases lay between the germline ends. Germline V lookup: CDR1 SEHNR, CDR2 FQNEAQ (reference sequence). The CDR3 is 12 amino acids. The CDR3 DNA is TGTGCCAGCCCCTCGGGGGGCTGGGGCTACACCTTC. Protein sequence: CASPSGGWGYTF.

The gene calls are TRBV7-3 and TRBJ2-1; D perhaps matches TRBD2 (5 bases). Germline CDR1 SGHTA, CDR2 FQGTGA. The germline V and J ends were trimmed by 5 bases and 0 bases, with 14 bases remaining between them. CDR3 size: 16 residues. Here the CDR3 DNA reads TGTGCCAGCAGCCAGTTAGCGAAGAGCTCCTACAATGAGCAGTTCTTC. Protein sequence: CASSQLAKSSYNEQFF. The full variable domain, completed using reference TRBV7-3 and TRBJ2-1, is GAGVSQTPSNKVTEKGKYVELRCDPISGHTALYWYRQSLGQGPEFLIYFQGTGAADDSGLPNDRFFAVRPEGSVSTLKIQRTERGDSAVYLCASSQLAKSSYNEQFFGPGTRLTVL.